This TCR beta chain was found in a study of blood T cell repertoires in COVID-19. Study summary: The samples span acute and convalescent COVID-19 from the United States, Italy and Spain. Nucleic acid was either cDNA or gDNA, and it came from T cells, B-cell-depleted T cells, or PBMCs.

The CDR3 has 16 residues. V lost 5 bases to trimming and J lost 6 bases, with 20 bases between them. In germline, CDR1 is SEHNR, CDR2 FQNEAQ (reference sequence). Original processing methods: Reference gene primers were amplified, and this amplification served to estimate nucleated cell counts. TCRdb's copy holds only in-frame clones and misses some; the assay was immunoSEQ multiplex PCR. Clonal size and the V and J genes are those of that table, whereas D and trimming came from the DNA. In the table there are 110,000 to 150,000 clones, about 86% of which are singletons. The sequencing sample was made of peripheral blood. The chain employs TRBV7-9 and TRBJ1-5; the D gene is possibly TRBD1 (5 bases). The receptor was derived from a human donor in a cohort sampled during active COVID-19. In nucleotides, the CDR3 is TGTGCCAGCAGCAAGGCGGGACCCATAATGGGTCAGCCCCAGCATTTT. This sequence encodes CASSKAGPIMGQPQHF.